Sequencing of this TCR beta chain was carried out in a study of blood T cells in healthy people across ages. This CDR3 is built from 13 residues. In germline, CDR1 is SGHNT, CDR2 YYREEE (reference sequence). This clonotype was counted a few times. Its antigen is not known. Peripheral blood, roughly 9.1 milliliters per donor, was collected. Study-wide findings and caveats: Among long-lived donors, naive CD4+ cells were more numerous and diversity higher than in aged donors. Unknown donor CMV status possibly confounded expanded clonotype changes.

The use of a sample-barcoded 5' primer and a J-beta primer mix characterized a second PCR of roughly 6 to 11 cycles. TCRdb independently ran MiXCR on the 5' RACE reads; one entry per CDR3 protein. The table includes about 1.5 million distinct CDR3 sequences, roughly two fifths detected once. The J gene is TRBJ2-7, the V gene TRBV5-4; 7 bases line up with TRBD1. The end of the DNA is better explained by TRBJ2-5, so the J call may be wrong. Sequencing was carried out using blood. This TCR derives from a woman in her late teens or twenties in good health. CDR3 in amino acids: CASSSGQEKTQYF. The CDR3 DNA reads TGTGCCAGCAGTTCAGGACAGGAAAAGACCCAGTACTTC.